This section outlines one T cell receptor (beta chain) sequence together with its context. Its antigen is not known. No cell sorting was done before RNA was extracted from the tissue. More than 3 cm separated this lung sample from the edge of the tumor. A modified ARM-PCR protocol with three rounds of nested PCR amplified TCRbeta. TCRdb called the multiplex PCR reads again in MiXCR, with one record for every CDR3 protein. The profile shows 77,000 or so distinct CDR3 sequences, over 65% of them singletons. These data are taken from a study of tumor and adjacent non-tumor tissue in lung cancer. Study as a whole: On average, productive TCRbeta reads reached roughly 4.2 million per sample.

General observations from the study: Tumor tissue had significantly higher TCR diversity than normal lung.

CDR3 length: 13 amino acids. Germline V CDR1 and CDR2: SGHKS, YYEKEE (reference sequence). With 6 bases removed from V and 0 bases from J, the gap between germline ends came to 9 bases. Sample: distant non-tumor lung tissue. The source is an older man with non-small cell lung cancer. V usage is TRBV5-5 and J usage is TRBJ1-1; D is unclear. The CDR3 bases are TGTGCCAGCAAGTTAGGGCTGAACACTGAAGCTTTCTTT. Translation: CASKLGLNTEAFF.